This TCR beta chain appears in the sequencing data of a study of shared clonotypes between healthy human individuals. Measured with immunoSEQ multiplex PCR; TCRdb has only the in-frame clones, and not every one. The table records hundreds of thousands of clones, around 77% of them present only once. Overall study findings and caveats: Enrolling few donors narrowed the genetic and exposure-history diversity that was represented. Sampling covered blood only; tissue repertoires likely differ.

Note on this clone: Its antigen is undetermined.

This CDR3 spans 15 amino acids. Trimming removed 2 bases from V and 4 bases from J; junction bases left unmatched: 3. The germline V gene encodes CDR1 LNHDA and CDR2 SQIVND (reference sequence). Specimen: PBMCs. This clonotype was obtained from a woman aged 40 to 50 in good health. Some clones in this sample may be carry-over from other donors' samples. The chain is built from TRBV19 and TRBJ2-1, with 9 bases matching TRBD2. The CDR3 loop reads CASSISSGRYNEQFF. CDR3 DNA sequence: TGTGCCAGTAGTATATCCAGCGGGAGGTACAATGAGCAGTTCTTC.